One and the same sample provided the 16 T cell receptor beta chains below, sequenced in a study of blood T cells in healthy people across ages. Using a J-beta primer mix together with a sample-barcoded 5' primer, a second PCR was run for about 6 to 12 cycles. One entry per CDR3 protein results from TCRdb running MiXCR on the 5' RACE reads. This table has 1.5 million to 2 million distinct CDR3 sequences, around half appearing once. Sample: blood. The source is a woman in her thirties or forties in good health.

The CDR3, as DNA: TGTGCCAGCAGTTACATCGACGCAAGGACTAGCGGGGGGAAGGAGACCCAGTACTTC. Translation gives CASSYIDARTSGGKETQYF. The rearrangement joins TRBV6-2 or TRBV6-3 to TRBJ2-5; 14 positions match TRBD2. Germline loops: CDR1 MNHEY, CDR2 SVGEGT. The length of the CDR3 is 19 residues. V lost 2 bases and J lost 5; bases outside the gene matches: 13.

This clonotype was recorded once. The gene calls are TRBV20-1 and TRBJ2-3, with TRBD2 as a possible D gene (6 bases). Looked up from germline, CDR1 is DFQATT and CDR2 is SNEGSKA (reference sequence). The CDR3 contains 15 residues. V lost 0 bases, J lost 4 bases, and 14 bases lay in between. The DNA of the CDR3 is TGCAGTGCTAGAGATGCGGGGCAGGGCTCAGATACGCAGTATTTT. Amino acid sequence: CSARDAGQGSDTQYF.

This chain joins TRBV6-2 or TRBV6-3 and TRBJ2-1; 9 positions agree with TRBD1. V was clipped by 6 bases and J by 8 bases; unmatched bases: 8. Germline V gives CDR1 MNHEY, CDR2 SVGEGT. The CDR3 consists of 14 residues. The CDR3 region is CASRTGQGGDEQFF. CDR3 in DNA: TGTGCCAGCAGAACGGGACAGGGAGGGGATGAGCAGTTCTTC.

J is TRBJ2-1 and V is TRBV7-2, with 12 bases aligning to TRBD2. Per the germline V gene, CDR1 is SGHTA and CDR2 is FQGNSA. Unmatched junction bases numbered 10, after V lost 5 bases and J lost 5 bases. The length of the CDR3 is 17 residues. The DNA for the CDR3 is TGTGCCAGCAGCCTACGGACTAGCGGGGAGTACGACAATGAGCAGTTCTTC. Translated: CASSLRTSGEYDNEQFF.

This clonotype appeared a few times. The genes are TRBV4-3 and TRBJ2-7; D may be TRBD1 (6 bases). This CDR3 contains 15 residues. Germline V gene data show CDR1 as LGHNA and CDR2 as YSLEER. V was clipped by 4 bases and J by 1 base, with 14 bases between them. CDR3 residues: CASSRHLDRSYEQYF. For the CDR3, the DNA is TGCGCCAGCAGCCGGCATTTGGACAGATCCTACGAGCAGTACTTC.

The rearrangement links TRBV29-1 to TRBJ1-2, with TRBD1 matching 7 bases. V lost 6 bases and J lost 8; bases outside the gene matches: 9. Germline V lookup: CDR1 SQVTM, CDR2 ANQGSEA. This CDR3 is built from 12 residues. CDR3 amino acids: CSVPDRVGGYTF. DNA of the CDR3: TGCAGCGTCCCCGACAGGGTAGGAGGCTACACCTTC.

This clonotype was observed a few times. This chain connects TRBV15 to TRBJ1-2, with D uncertain. The CDR3 is 15 amino acids. CDR1 LNHNV and CDR2 YYDKDF come from the germline V gene (reference sequence). V gave up 0 bases and J gave up 4 bases, with 12 bases separating them. CDR3 DNA sequence: TGTGCCACCAGCAGAGATTTGCGCGGTACCTATGGCTACACCTTC. Translated, it gives CATSRDLRGTYGYTF.

This clonotype was seen only a few times. V gene TRBV13 combines with J gene TRBJ2-1; D may match TRBD1 or TRBD2 (5 bases each). V lost 4 bases to trimming and J lost 8 bases, with 24 bases between them. The germline V gene has CDR1 PRHDT and CDR2 FYEKMQ (reference sequence). The CDR3 has 17 amino acids. In DNA form, the CDR3 reads TGTGCCAGCAGCTCGACCCCCGGGACCCTGATGGACCATGAGCAGTTCTTC. Translated: CASSSTPGTLMDHEQFF. The full variable domain, in which reference TRBV13 and TRBJ2-1 provide the parts outside the CDR3, is AAGVIQSPRHLIKEKRETATLKCYPIPRHDTVYWYQQGPGQDPQFLISFYEKMQSDKGSIPDRFSAQQFSDYHSELNMSSLELGDSALYFCASSSTPGTLMDHEQFFGPGTRLTVL.

The sample holds a few counts of this clonotype. This chain links TRBV5-1 with TRBJ1-2; 7 bases map to TRBD1. Germline loops: CDR1 SGHRS, CDR2 YFSETQ. This CDR3 region has 13 residues. The ends lost 2 bases at V and 6 bases at J; junction bases unmatched: 4. CDR3 nucleotides: TGCGCCAGCAGCTTTGACAGGGTCAATGGCTACACCTTC. Its protein product is CASSFDRVNGYTF.

V gene TRBV18 combines with J gene TRBJ2-5; 7 nucleotides match TRBD1. Germline assignment: CDR1 KGHSH and CDR2 LQKENI. The CDR3 is made up of 18 amino acids. With 2 bases clipped from V and 1 base from J, the junction kept 13 bases outside the gene matches. This CDR3 reads CASSPYHRGTSIQETQYF. Written as DNA, the CDR3 is TGTGCCAGCTCACCATACCACAGGGGTACCTCGATCCAAGAGACCCAGTACTTC.

This clonotype was seen a few times. The chain is built from TRBV2 and TRBJ2-7, with D possibly called TRBD1 or TRBD2 (6 bases each). The CDR3 is made up of 14 amino acids. CDR1 and CDR2 (germline): SNHLY, FYNNEI. Trimming stripped 7 bases from V and 0 bases from J, with 13 bases between. Here the CDR3 reads CASKGDLSSYEQYF. DNA of the CDR3: TGTGCCAGCAAGGGGGACTTGAGCTCCTACGAGCAGTACTTC.

The chain joins TRBV7-3 to TRBJ2-6; D call uncertain. This CDR3 spans 15 amino acids. Germline V CDR1 and CDR2: SGHTA, FQGTGA. The V end lost 1 base, the J end lost 3 bases, and 7 bases lay between the germline ends. Written as DNA, the CDR3 is TGTGCCAGCAGCTTAAGTCCGGGTGGGGCCAACGTCCTGACTTTC. It yields the protein CASSLSPGGANVLTF.

This chain joins TRBV7-2 and TRBJ1-2; D is possibly TRBD1 (5 bases). Trimming removed 4 bases from V and 8 bases from J, with 20 bases in between. Per the germline V gene, CDR1 is SGHTA and CDR2 is FQGNSA. This CDR3 contains 15 residues. The CDR3 bases are TGTGCCAGCAGCTACCAAGGACGGGCGAAGGGGGGCTACACCTTC. As protein: CASSYQGRAKGGYTF.

V usage is TRBV20-1 and J usage is TRBJ2-2; the match to TRBD1 covers 9 bases. Germline lookup yields CDR1 DFQATT and CDR2 SNEGSKA (reference sequence). J gave up 6 bases and V 5 bases, and 4 bases lay outside the gene matches. The CDR3 runs 13 residues. The CDR3 DNA reads TGCAGTGCTGTACAGGGGGCGGCCGGGGAGCTGTTTTTT. As protein: CSAVQGAAGELFF.

This clonotype has just a few counts. The chain joins TRBV29-1 to TRBJ2-3; D possibly corresponds to TRBD2 (6 bases). CDR1 and CDR2 from the germline V gene are SQVTM and ANQGSEA. The CDR3 covers 12 residues. The CDR3 DNA follows: TGCCAAGTGCGGGAATACACAGATACGCAGTATTTT. Protein sequence: CQVREYTDTQYF.

In its sample, this clonotype was seen many times. The CDR3 region has the DNA TGTGCCAGCAGTCGCGGGGAGGGCTATGGCTACACCTTC. It specifies CASSRGEGYGYTF. The chain joins TRBV6-6 to TRBJ1-2; D is unclear. Germline assignment: CDR1 MNHNY and CDR2 SVGAGI (reference sequence). Trimming stripped 5 bases from V and 4 bases from J, with 11 bases between. This CDR3 spans 13 amino acids.